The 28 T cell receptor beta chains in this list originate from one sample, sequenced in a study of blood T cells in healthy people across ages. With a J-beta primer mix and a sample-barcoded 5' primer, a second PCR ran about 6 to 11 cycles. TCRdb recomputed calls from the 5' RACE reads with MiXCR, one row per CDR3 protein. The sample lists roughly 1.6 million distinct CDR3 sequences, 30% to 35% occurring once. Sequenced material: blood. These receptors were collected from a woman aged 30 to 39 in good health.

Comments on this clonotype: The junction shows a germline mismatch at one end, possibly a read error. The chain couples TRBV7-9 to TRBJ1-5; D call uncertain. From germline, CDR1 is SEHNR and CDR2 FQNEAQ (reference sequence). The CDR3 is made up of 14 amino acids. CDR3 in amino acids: CASSPSFGNHPQHF. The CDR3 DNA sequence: TGTGCCAGCAGCCCAAGTTTTGGCAATCACCCCCAGCATTTT.

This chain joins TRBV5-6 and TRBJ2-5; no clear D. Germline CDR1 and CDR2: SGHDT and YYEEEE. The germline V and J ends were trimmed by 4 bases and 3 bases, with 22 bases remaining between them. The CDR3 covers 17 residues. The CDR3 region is CASSHTAPVAIKETQYF. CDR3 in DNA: TGTGCCAGCAGCCACACTGCACCCGTTGCAATTAAAGAGACCCAGTACTTC.

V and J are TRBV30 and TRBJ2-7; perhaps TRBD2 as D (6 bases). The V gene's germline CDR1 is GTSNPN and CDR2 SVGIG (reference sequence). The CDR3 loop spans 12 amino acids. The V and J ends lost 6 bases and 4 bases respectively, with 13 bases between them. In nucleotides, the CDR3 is TGTGCCTGCACCGGAGGGCGGTACGAGCAGTACTTC. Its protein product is CACTGGRYEQYF.

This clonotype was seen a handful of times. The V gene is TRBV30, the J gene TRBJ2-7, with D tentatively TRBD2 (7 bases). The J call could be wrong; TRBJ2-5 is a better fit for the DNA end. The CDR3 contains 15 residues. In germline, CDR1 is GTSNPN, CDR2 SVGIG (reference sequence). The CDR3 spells CAWSPPGGGKETQYF. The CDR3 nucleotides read TGTGCCTGGAGTCCCCCGGGGGGCGGTAAAGAGACCCAGTACTTC.

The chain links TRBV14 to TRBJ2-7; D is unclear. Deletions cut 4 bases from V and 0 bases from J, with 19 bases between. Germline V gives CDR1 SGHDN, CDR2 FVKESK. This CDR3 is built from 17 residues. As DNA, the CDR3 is TGTGCCAGCAGCCGAACACGACCTGCCCTGTCCTCCTACGAGCAGTACTTC. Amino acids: CASSRTRPALSSYEQYF. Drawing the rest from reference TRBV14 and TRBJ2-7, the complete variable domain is EAGVTQFPSHSVIEKGQTVTLRCDPISGHDNLYWYRRVMGKEIKFLLHFVKESKQDESGMPNNRFLAERTGGTYSTLKVQPAELEDSGVYFCASSRTRPALSSYEQYFGPGTRLTVT.

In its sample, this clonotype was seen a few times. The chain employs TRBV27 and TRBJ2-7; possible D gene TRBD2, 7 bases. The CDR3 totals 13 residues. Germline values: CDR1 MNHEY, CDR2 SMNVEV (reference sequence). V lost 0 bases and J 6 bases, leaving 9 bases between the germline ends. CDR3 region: CASSLSGGPEQYF. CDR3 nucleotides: TGTGCCAGCAGTTTATCGGGGGGGCCCGAGCAGTACTTC.

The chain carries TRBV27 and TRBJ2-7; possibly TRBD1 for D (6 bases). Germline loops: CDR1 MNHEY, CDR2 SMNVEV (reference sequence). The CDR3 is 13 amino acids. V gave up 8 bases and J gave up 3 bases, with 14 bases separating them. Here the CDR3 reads CASGKDSFYEQYF. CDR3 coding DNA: TGTGCCAGCGGCAAGGACAGCTTCTACGAGCAGTACTTC.

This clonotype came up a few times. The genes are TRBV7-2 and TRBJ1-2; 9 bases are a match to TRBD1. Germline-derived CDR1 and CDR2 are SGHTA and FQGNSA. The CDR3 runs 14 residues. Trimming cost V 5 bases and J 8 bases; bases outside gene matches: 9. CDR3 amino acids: CASSQGQGEGGYTF. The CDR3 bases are TGTGCCAGCAGCCAGGGACAGGGAGAAGGAGGCTACACCTTC.

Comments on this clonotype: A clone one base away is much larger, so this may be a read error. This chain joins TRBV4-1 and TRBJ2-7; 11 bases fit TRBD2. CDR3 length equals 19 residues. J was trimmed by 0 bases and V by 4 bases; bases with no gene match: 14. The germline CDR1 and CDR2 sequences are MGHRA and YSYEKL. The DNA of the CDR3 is TGCGCCAGCAGCCTAGGAACCGGGACTAGCGGTGTTTACTCCTACGAGCAGTACTTC. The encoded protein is CASSLGTGTSGVYSYEQYF.

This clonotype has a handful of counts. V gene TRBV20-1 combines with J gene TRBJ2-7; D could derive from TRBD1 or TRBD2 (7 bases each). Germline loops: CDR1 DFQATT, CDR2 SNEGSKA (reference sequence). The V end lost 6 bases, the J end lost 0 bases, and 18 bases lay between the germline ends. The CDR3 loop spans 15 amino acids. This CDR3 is CSARERDSYSYEQYF. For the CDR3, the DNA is TGCAGTGCCAGGGAGCGGGACAGCTACTCCTACGAGCAGTACTTC.

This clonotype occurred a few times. CDR3 protein: CSEMSETQYF. The CDR3 coding sequence is TGCAGTGAAATGTCAGAGACCCAGTACTTC. The gene calls are TRBV20-1 and TRBJ2-5; D unresolved. Trimming pared 7 bases from V and 4 bases from J, leaving 7 bases between. The CDR3 totals 10 residues. Germline CDR1 is DFQATT and CDR2 is SNEGSKA (reference sequence).

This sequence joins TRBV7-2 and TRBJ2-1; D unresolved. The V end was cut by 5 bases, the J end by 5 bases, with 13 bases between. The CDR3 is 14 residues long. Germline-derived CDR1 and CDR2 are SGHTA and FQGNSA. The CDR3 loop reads CASSPSLVDNEQFF. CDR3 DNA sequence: TGTGCCAGCAGCCCCTCGCTGGTGGACAATGAGCAGTTCTTC.

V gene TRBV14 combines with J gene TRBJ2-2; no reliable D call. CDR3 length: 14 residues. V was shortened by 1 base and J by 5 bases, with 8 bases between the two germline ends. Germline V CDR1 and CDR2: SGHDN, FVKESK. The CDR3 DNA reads TGTGCCAGCAGCCAAGTATCTAGGACCGGGGAGCTGTTTTTT. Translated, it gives CASSQVSRTGELFF. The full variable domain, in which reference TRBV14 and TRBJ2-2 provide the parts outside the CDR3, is EAGVTQFPSHSVIEKGQTVTLRCDPISGHDNLYWYRRVMGKEIKFLLHFVKESKQDESGMPNNRFLAERTGGTYSTLKVQPAELEDSGVYFCASSQVSRTGELFFGEGSRLTVL.

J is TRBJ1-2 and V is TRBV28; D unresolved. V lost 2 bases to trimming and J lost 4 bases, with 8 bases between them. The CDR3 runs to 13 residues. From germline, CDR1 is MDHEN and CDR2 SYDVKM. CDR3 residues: CASSLSLRYGYTF. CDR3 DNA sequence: TGTGCCAGCAGTTTAAGCCTACGCTATGGCTACACCTTC.

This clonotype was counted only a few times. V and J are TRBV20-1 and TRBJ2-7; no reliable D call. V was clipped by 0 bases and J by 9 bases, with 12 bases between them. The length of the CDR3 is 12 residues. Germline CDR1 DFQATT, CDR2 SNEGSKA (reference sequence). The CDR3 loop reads CSARDSGGRQYF. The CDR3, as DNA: TGCAGTGCTAGAGATTCTGGTGGCAGGCAGTACTTC.

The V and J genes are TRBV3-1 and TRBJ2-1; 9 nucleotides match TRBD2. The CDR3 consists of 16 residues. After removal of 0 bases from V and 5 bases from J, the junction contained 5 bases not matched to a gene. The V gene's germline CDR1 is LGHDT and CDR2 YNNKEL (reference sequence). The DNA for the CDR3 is TGTGCCAGCAGCCAAGAGGGACTAGCAAAAAACAATGAGCAGTTCTTC. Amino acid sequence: CASSQEGLAKNNEQFF.

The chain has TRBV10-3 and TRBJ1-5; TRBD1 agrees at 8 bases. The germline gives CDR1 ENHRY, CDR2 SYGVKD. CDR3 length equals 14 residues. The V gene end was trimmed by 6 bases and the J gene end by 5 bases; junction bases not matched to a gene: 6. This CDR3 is CAISGQGPDQPQHF. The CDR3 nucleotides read TGTGCCATCAGCGGACAGGGCCCGGATCAGCCCCAGCATTTT.

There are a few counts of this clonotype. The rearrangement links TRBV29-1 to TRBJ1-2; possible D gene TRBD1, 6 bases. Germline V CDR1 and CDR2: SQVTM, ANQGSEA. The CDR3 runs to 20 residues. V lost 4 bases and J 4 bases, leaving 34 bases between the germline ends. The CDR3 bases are TGCAGCGTTGGGCAACAGGGAGGAGGATCCCAGGTCTTTCATTCCTATGGCTACACCTTC. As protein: CSVGQQGGGSQVFHSYGYTF.

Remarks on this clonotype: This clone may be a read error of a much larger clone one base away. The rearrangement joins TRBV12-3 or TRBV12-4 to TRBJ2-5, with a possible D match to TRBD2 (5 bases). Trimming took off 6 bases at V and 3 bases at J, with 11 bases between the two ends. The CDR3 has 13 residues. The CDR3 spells CASSPQEEETQYF. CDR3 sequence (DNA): TGTGCCAGCAGCCCCCAGGAGGAAGAGACCCAGTACTTC.

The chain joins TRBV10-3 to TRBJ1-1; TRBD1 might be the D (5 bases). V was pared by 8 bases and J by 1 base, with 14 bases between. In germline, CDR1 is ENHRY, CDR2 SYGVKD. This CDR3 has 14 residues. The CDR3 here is CAIRSQGSNTEAFF. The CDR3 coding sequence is TGTGCCATCCGGTCGCAGGGCTCGAACACTGAAGCTTTCTTT.

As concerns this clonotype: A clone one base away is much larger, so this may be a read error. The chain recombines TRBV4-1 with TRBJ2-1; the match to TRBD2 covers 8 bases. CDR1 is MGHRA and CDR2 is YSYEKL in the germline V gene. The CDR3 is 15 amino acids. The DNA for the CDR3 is TGCACCAGCAGGCCTCTCGCGGGAGGTCCCCATGAGCAGTTCTTC. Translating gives CTSRPLAGGPHEQFF.

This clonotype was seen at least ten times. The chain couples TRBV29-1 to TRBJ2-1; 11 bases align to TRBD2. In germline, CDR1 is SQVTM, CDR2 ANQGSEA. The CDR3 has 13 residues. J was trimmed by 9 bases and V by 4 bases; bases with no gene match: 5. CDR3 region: CSVGLLAGAEQFF. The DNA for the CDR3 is TGCAGCGTTGGGTTACTAGCGGGAGCTGAGCAGTTCTTC.

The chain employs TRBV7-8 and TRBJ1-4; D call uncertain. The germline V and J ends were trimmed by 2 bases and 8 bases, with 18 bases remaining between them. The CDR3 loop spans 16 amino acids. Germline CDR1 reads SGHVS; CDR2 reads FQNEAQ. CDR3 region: CASSLWQAMGNEKLFF. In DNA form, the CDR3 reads TGTGCCAGCAGCTTATGGCAGGCCATGGGGAACGAAAAACTGTTTTTT.

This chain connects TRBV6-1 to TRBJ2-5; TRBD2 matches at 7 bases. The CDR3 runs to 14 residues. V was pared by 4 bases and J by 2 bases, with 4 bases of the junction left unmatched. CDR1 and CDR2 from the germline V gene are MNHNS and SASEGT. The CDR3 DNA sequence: TGTGCCAGCAGTGGGATCGGGGGGCAAGAGACCCAGTACTTC. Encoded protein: CASSGIGGQETQYF.

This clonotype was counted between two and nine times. The CDR3 protein is CASLANGRGRGYTF. The CDR3 bases are TGTGCCTCACTAGCGAATGGAAGGGGCCGGGGCTACACCTTC. The rearrangement links TRBV30 to TRBJ1-2, with D tentatively TRBD1 (5 bases). Trimming took off 7 bases at V and 8 bases at J, with 23 bases between the two ends. The CDR3 totals 14 residues. The germline V gene encodes CDR1 GTSNPN and CDR2 SVGIG (reference sequence).

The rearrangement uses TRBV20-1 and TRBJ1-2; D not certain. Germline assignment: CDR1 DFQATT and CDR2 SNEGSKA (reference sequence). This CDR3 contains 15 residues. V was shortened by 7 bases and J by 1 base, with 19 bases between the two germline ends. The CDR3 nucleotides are TGCAGTGTCCCCGGGATCATAAACTTTAACTATGGCTACACCTTC. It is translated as CSVPGIINFNYGYTF.

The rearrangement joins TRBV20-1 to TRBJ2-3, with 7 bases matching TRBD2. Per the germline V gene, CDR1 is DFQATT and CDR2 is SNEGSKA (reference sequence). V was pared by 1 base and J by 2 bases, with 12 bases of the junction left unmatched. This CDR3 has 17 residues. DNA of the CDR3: TGCAGTGCTAGAGGCTCGCCTCGGGGGGACCACACAGATACGCAGTATTTT. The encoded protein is CSARGSPRGDHTDTQYF.

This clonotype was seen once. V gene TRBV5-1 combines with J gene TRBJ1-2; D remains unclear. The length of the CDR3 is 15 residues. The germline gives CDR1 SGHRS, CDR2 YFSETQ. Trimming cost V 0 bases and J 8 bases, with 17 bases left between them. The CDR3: CASSLAKRATGGYTF. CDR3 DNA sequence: TGCGCCAGCAGCTTGGCCAAGAGAGCCACGGGGGGCTACACCTTC.